A selection of T cell receptor beta chains follows, all from one sample in a study of T-cell reconstitution after alpha-beta-depleted transplantation in children. TCRdb recomputed calls from the PCR reads with MiXCR, one row per CDR3 protein. Of 80,000 to 100,000 distinct CDR3 sequences listed, around 22% were seen once; the top ten hold 20% to 25%. Sequencing was performed on PBMCs, taken before TCRalphabeta/CD19-depleted stem cell transplant. Receptor source: a boy aged 2 to 10 with acute lymphoblastic leukemia, due to receive a stem cell transplant. Each CDR3 is given with its conserved first and last residue. The order of the fields is clone size, D gene, J gene, V gene, CDR3 protein, CDR3 DNA. The D gene is left open where the match is weak. Expanded clones are given a class, and other clones once, few, many or no size at all.

clone size: many; D gene: TRBD2; J gene: TRBJ2-2; V gene: TRBV10-1; CDR3 protein: CASSSGPTGELFF; CDR3 DNA: TGCGCCAGCTCTAGCGGGCCCACCGGGGAGCTGTTTTTT
clone size: NA; D gene: NA; J gene: TRBJ2-2; V gene: TRBV4-1; CDR3 protein: CASSHIAGTMNTGELFF; CDR3 DNA: TGCGCCAGCAGCCACATAGCCGGGACAATGAACACCGGGGAGCTGTTTTTT
clone size: few; D gene: NA; J gene: TRBJ2-7; V gene: TRBV7-2; CDR3 protein: CASSRTGLAWEQYF; CDR3 DNA: TGTGCCAGCAGCCGCACGGGCCTAGCTTGGGAGCAGTACTTC
clone size: few; D gene: TRBD2; J gene: TRBJ2-7; V gene: TRBV5-1; CDR3 protein: CASSPGLGYEQYF; CDR3 DNA: TGCGCCAGCAGTCCGGGACTAGGCTACGAGCAGTACTTC
clone size: many; D gene: NA; J gene: TRBJ2-7; V gene: TRBV29-1; CDR3 protein: CSVETGPPYEQYF; CDR3 DNA: TGCAGCGTTGAGACCGGGCCCCCCTACGAGCAGTACTTC
clone size: NA; D gene: NA; J gene: TRBJ2-3; V gene: TRBV7-2; CDR3 protein: CASSFRRGMDTQYF; CDR3 DNA: TGTGCCAGCAGCTTCCGTAGGGGTATGGATACGCAGTATTTT
clone size: few; D gene: NA; J gene: TRBJ1-1; V gene: TRBV9; CDR3 protein: CASSVRAMDTEAFF; CDR3 DNA: TGTGCCAGCAGCGTAAGGGCAATGGACACTGAAGCTTTCTTT
clone size: few; D gene: NA; J gene: TRBJ1-1; V gene: TRBV7-2; CDR3 protein: CASSWGRLGSEAFF; CDR3 DNA: TGTGCCAGCAGCTGGGGACGTCTGGGGTCTGAAGCTTTCTTT
clone size: few; D gene: NA; J gene: TRBJ1-2; V gene: TRBV6-2/TRBV6-3; CDR3 protein: CASSYSGGGPGYTF; CDR3 DNA: TGTGCCAGCAGTTACTCAGGGGGAGGTCCTGGCTACACCTTC
clone size: few; D gene: TRBD2; J gene: TRBJ2-1; V gene: TRBV5-5; CDR3 protein: CASSRFGLGPNEQFF; CDR3 DNA: TGTGCCAGCAGCCGGTTCGGACTAGGTCCCAATGAGCAGTTCTTC
clone size: NA; D gene: TRBD1; J gene: TRBJ1-1; V gene: TRBV5-1; CDR3 protein: CASSLERGRVTEAFF; CDR3 DNA: TGCGCCAGCAGCTTGGAGAGGGGGCGCGTCACTGAAGCTTTCTTT
clone size: once; D gene: NA; J gene: TRBJ2-1; V gene: TRBV5-6; CDR3 protein: CASSFGTHNEQFF; CDR3 DNA: TGTGCCAGCAGCTTCGGGACTCACAATGAGCAGTTCTTC
clone size: few; D gene: NA; J gene: TRBJ2-3; V gene: TRBV28; CDR3 protein: CASSRGSTHTDTQYF; CDR3 DNA: TGTGCCAGCAGCAGGGGAAGCACACACACAGATACGCAGTATTTT
clone size: NA; D gene: NA; J gene: TRBJ2-1; V gene: TRBV20-1; CDR3 protein: CSARVARILHNEQFF; CDR3 DNA: TGCAGTGCTAGAGTCGCCAGGATCCTTCACAATGAGCAGTTCTTC
clone size: few; D gene: NA; J gene: TRBJ2-5; V gene: TRBV10-3; CDR3 protein: CAIGPDPSGTQYF; CDR3 DNA: TGTGCCATCGGCCCGGATCCGTCGGGGACCCAGTACTTC
clone size: NA; D gene: NA; J gene: TRBJ1-2; V gene: TRBV28; CDR3 protein: CASSLGRASGYTF; CDR3 DNA: TGTGCCAGCAGTTTAGGCAGGGCGAGCGGCTACACCTTC